One sample yielded the 8 T cell receptor beta chains listed below, sequenced in a study of response to subunit inactivated influenza vaccine. A single record per CDR3 protein comes from TCRdb applying MiXCR to the RT-PCR reads. This sample has 290,000 or so distinct CDR3 sequences, with 22% found just once. Sequenced here: PBMCs from blood, sampled less than 22 months after vaccination. All receptors derive from a man aged 50 to 69 who received an inactivated influenza vaccine.

This clonotype was observed many times. The CDR3 DNA reads as TGCGCCAGCAGCCAAGGACTAGCGGTAAACACCGGGGAGCTGTTTTTT. Translation: CASSQGLAVNTGELFF. V gene TRBV4-3 combines with J gene TRBJ2-2, with TRBD2 matching 9 bases. CDR3 length: 16 amino acids. Losses at the gene ends were 1 base for V and 2 bases for J; bases not matched to a gene: 2. The germline CDR1 and CDR2 sequences are LGHNA and YSLEER.

Concerning this clonotype itself: A clone one base away is much larger, so this may be a read error. J is TRBJ2-3 and V is TRBV5-1, with D unclear. Germline V gene lookup returns CDR1 SGHRS and CDR2 YFSETQ. V lost 0 bases and J 4 bases, leaving 3 bases between the germline ends. CDR3 length: 12 amino acids. This CDR3 reads CASSLAADTQYF. The CDR3 DNA is TGCGCCAGCAGCTTGGCCGCAGATACGCAGTATTTT.

The chain joins TRBV19 to TRBJ1-5, with 8 nucleotides matching TRBD1. V lost 6 bases to trimming and J lost 5 bases; unmatched junction nucleotides: 3. The CDR3 covers 13 residues. Germline V CDR1 and CDR2: LNHDA, SQIVND (reference sequence). The CDR3 spells CASRQDRDQPQHF. The CDR3 DNA sequence: TGTGCCAGTAGACAGGACAGGGATCAGCCCCAGCATTTT.

The chain recombines TRBV9 with TRBJ2-7, with a tentative D call TRBD2 (5 bases). Germline-derived CDR1 and CDR2 are SGDLS and YYNGEE. The CDR3 has 13 amino acids. Trimming shortened V by 2 bases and J by 7 bases, and 13 bases separated the two germline ends. The CDR3 here is CASSVGNPGEQYF. DNA for the CDR3: TGTGCCAGCAGCGTTGGCAACCCGGGGGAGCAGTACTTC.

This clonotype has a handful of counts. The genes are TRBV20-1 and TRBJ1-2; 7 bases are a match to TRBD1. Germline CDR1 is DFQATT and CDR2 is SNEGSKA (reference sequence). CDR3 length equals 13 residues. J was trimmed by 12 bases and V by 2 bases; bases with no gene match: 12. The CDR3 bases are TGCAGTGCTAGAACCACCGCCGACAGGGAAAACACCTTC. Translation: CSARTTADRENTF.

A few counts support this clonotype. V usage is TRBV12-3 or TRBV12-4 and J usage is TRBJ1-2; D gene uncertain. Trimming removed 5 bases at V and 2 bases at J, with 12 bases between. CDR3 length: 14 amino acids. The CDR3 sequence is CASSPSGGNYGYTF. The CDR3 nucleotides read TGTGCCAGCAGTCCTAGTGGAGGGAACTATGGCTACACCTTC.

This clonotype was detected only a few times. This chain connects TRBV19 to TRBJ1-2; D is ambiguous. The V and J ends lost 4 bases and 2 bases respectively, with 14 bases between them. The CDR3 is 15 amino acids. Germline values: CDR1 LNHDA, CDR2 SQIVND (reference sequence). The CDR3 sequence: CASSTRTPKNYGYTF. DNA of the CDR3: TGTGCCAGTAGTACGCGGACGCCTAAAAACTATGGCTACACCTTC.

This clonotype has a count of ten or more. The chain employs TRBV12-3 or TRBV12-4 and TRBJ1-5, with 8 bases fitting TRBD1. CDR3 length: 14 amino acids. J lost 6 bases, V lost 2 bases, and 3 bases had no gene match. The CDR3 loop is CASSLQGAGQPQHF. In nucleotides, the CDR3 is TGTGCCAGCAGTTTACAGGGGGCAGGTCAGCCCCAGCATTTT.